These 14 T cell receptor beta chains were all obtained from the same sample, sequenced in a study of neurological immune-mediated disorders. Time point of the sample: longitudinal time-point 1 (baseline). TCRdb re-derived calls from the 5' RACE reads in MiXCR, one entry per CDR3 protein. The table records tens of thousands of distinct CDR3 sequences, more than 3% of them present only once. Sequences were obtained from PBMCs. Receptors originate from a woman aged 60-75 years with multiple sclerosis.

Ten or more counts support this clonotype. The chain uses TRBV5-1 and TRBJ1-1; the D gene is possibly TRBD1 (5 bases). The V gene lost 7 bases and the J gene lost 1 base, with 11 bases spanning the gap. The V gene's germline CDR1 is SGHRS and CDR2 YFSETQ. The CDR3 loop spans 13 amino acids. This chain's CDR3 is CASGRDGNTEAFF. The CDR3 coding sequence is TGCGCCAGCGGTCGGGACGGGAACACTGAAGCTTTCTTT.

This clonotype has a count of ten or more. This chain uses TRBV20-1 with TRBJ2-5; tentatively, D is TRBD2 (6 bases). Trimming took off 5 bases at V and 1 base at J, with 20 bases between the two ends. The CDR3 contains 16 residues. Germline CDR1 DFQATT, CDR2 SNEGSKA (reference sequence). Written as DNA, the CDR3 is TGCAGTGCTGGACCGTTCGTCCGGGACTCCCAAGAGACCCAGTACTTC. Encoded protein: CSAGPFVRDSQETQYF.

This clonotype has a handful of counts. A read error is likely, as this CDR3 ends without the conserved phenylalanine or tryptophan. This chain uses TRBV3-1 with TRBJ2-7; D remains ambiguous. V lost 1 base and J lost 7, with 5 bases in between. This CDR3 is built from 11 residues. Per germline, CDR1 LGHDT and CDR2 YNNKEL (reference sequence). The CDR3 protein is CASSQVGEQYN. The DNA for the CDR3 is TGTGCCAGCAGCCAAGTCGGGGAGCAGTACAAC.

This clonotype has ten or more counts. V usage is TRBV6-6 and J usage is TRBJ2-7, with TRBD1 matching 7 bases. This CDR3 spans 13 amino acids. J lost 4 bases, V lost 9 bases, and 9 bases had no gene match. In germline, CDR1 is MNHNY, CDR2 SVGAGI (reference sequence). CDR3 in amino acids: CASNRGTEYEQYF. The CDR3 DNA follows: TGTGCCAGTAACAGGGGCACGGAGTACGAGCAGTACTTC.

This clonotype has at least ten counts. The V and J genes are TRBV7-2 and TRBJ2-1; 12 bases agree with TRBD2. Germline CDR1 reads SGHTA; CDR2 reads FQGNSA. The CDR3 contains 15 residues. The V gene end was trimmed by 5 bases and the J gene end by 7 bases; junction bases not matched to a gene: 6. CDR3 region: CASSKGLAGVNEQFF. The CDR3 nucleotides read TGTGCCAGCAGCAAGGGACTAGCGGGTGTGAATGAGCAGTTCTTC. Together with reference TRBV7-2 and TRBJ2-1, the CDR3 gives the full variable domain: GAGVSQSPSNKVTEKGKDVELRCDPISGHTALYWYRQSLGQGLEFLIYFQGNSAPDKSGLPSDRFSAERTGGSVSTLTIQRTQQEDSAVYLCASSKGLAGVNEQFFGPGTRLTVL.

This clonotype was seen many times. V and J are TRBV20-1 and TRBJ2-5; TRBD2 agrees at 14 bases. This CDR3 region has 16 residues. The germline gives CDR1 DFQATT, CDR2 SNEGSKA (reference sequence). Losses at the gene ends were 6 bases for V and 2 bases for J; bases not matched to a gene: 8. The CDR3 protein is CSADGTSGGLQETQYF. The CDR3 nucleotides read TGCAGTGCAGACGGGACTAGCGGGGGTCTACAAGAGACCCAGTACTTC.

This clonotype was recorded many times. V and J are TRBV27 and TRBJ1-1; 9 bases map to TRBD1. The germline gives CDR1 MNHEY, CDR2 SMNVEV (reference sequence). This CDR3 region has 14 residues. With V trimmed by 4 bases and J by 1 base, 1 base remained unmatched. The CDR3: CASSWDRANTEAFF. CDR3 DNA sequence: TGTGCCAGCAGTTGGGACAGGGCGAACACTGAAGCTTTCTTT.

This clonotype was observed at least ten times. The V call is TRBV7-2, the J call TRBJ2-5, with D hard to call. Per germline, CDR1 SGHTA and CDR2 FQGNSA. The CDR3 sequence is 12 residues long. V lost 9 bases, J lost 2 bases, and 10 bases lay in between. This chain's CDR3 is CASTTYQETQYF. CDR3 coding DNA: TGTGCCAGTACAACATATCAAGAGACCCAGTACTTC.

This clonotype appeared many times. This rearrangement joins TRBV5-1 to TRBJ2-1; TRBD1 matches 9 bases. The CDR3 totals 15 residues. Trimming took 1 base from V and 5 from J; bases not matched to a gene: 4. Per germline, CDR1 SGHRS and CDR2 YFSETQ. In nucleotides, the CDR3 is TGCGCCAGCAGCTTGTCGGGGACAGGGCACAATGAGCAGTTCTTC. Encoded protein: CASSLSGTGHNEQFF.

V is TRBV5-1 and J is TRBJ2-7, with D hard to call. The CDR3 runs 11 residues. From germline, CDR1 is SGHRS and CDR2 YFSETQ. V lost 4 bases to trimming and J lost 7 bases, with 9 bases between them. The CDR3 nucleotides read TGCGCCAGCAGCAAAGGTCGGGAGCAGTACTTC. As protein: CASSKGREQYF.

This clonotype was counted ten times or more. V gene TRBV5-1 combines with J gene TRBJ2-7, with D possibly being TRBD1 (5 bases). The V gene's germline CDR1 is SGHRS and CDR2 YFSETQ. V was trimmed by 1 base and J by 2 bases, leaving 10 bases between them. The CDR3 is made up of 14 amino acids. CDR3 region: CASSLMDNTYEQYF. Here the CDR3 DNA reads TGCGCCAGCAGCTTGATGGACAACACCTACGAGCAGTACTTC.

In this sample, this clonotype turned up many times. This sequence joins TRBV27 and TRBJ1-1; 7 bases match TRBD1. Looked up from germline, CDR1 is MNHEY and CDR2 is SMNVEV (reference sequence). The CDR3 has 15 residues. The J segment lost 1 base and the V segment lost 4 bases, leaving 6 bases of the junction unmatched. The CDR3 nucleotides are TGTGCCAGCAGTTCCATCGGGACAGCGAACACTGAAGCTTTCTTT. Protein product: CASSSIGTANTEAFF.

Ten or more counts support this clonotype. V usage is TRBV3-1 and J usage is TRBJ2-5; D may be TRBD2 (5 bases). Germline V gene sequence: CDR1 LGHDT, CDR2 YNNKEL (reference sequence). The CDR3 is made up of 14 amino acids. V was cut by 1 base and J by 5 bases, with 11 bases left in between. The CDR3 DNA reads TGTGCCAGCAGCCAAGTACTAGAGTCTGAGACCCAGTACTTC. It is translated as CASSQVLESETQYF.

This clonotype has at least ten counts. CDR3 DNA sequence: TGTGCCAGCAGCCCAGATTGGGGAGGGGATCAGCCCCAGCATTTT. Its translation: CASSPDWGGDQPQHF. This chain uses TRBV16 with TRBJ1-5; TRBD1 is a possible D gene (5 bases). Germline values: CDR1 KGHSY, CDR2 FQNENV. The CDR3 is 15 amino acids. V lost 4 bases to trimming and J lost 5 bases, with 15 bases between them.